This entry lists 11 T cell receptor beta chains sequenced from one sample in a study of blood T cell repertoires in COVID-19. Only in-frame clones appear in the TCRdb table, and some are missing; sequencing was by immunoSEQ multiplex PCR. This sample has over 400,000 clones, with roughly 88% found just once. Input material: peripheral blood. These receptors were collected from a human donor in a cohort sampled during active COVID-19.

A remark on this clone: Other nucleotide sequences in the sample specify the same CDR3. The V call is TRBV19, the J call TRBJ1-2; D remains unclear. In germline, CDR1 is LNHDA, CDR2 SQIVND (reference sequence). The CDR3 has 13 residues. Trimming pared 5 bases from V and 2 bases from J, leaving 9 bases between. CDR3 sequence (DNA): TGTGCCAGTAGTCTGCTATCAAACTATGGCTACACCTTC. Translated, it gives CASSLLSNYGYTF.

This clone was observed at least ten times. The V call is TRBV7-2, the J call TRBJ2-7; D uncertain. CDR1 is SGHTA, CDR2 FQGNSA, per germline. The length of the CDR3 is 13 residues. V was trimmed by 4 bases and J by 4 bases, leaving 11 bases between them. In DNA, the CDR3 is TGTGCCAGCAGCTCCACATCTCCTTACGAGCAGTACTTC. Translation: CASSSTSPYEQYF.

There are a few counts of this clone. V usage is TRBV6-5 and J usage is TRBJ2-1; 7 nucleotides align to TRBD2. Germline-derived CDR1 and CDR2 are MNHEY and SVGAGI. Trimming took 9 bases from V and 10 from J; bases not matched to a gene: 9. CDR3 size: 12 residues. The CDR3 loop reads CASGLGVEEQFF. CDR3 sequence (DNA): TGTGCCAGTGGACTAGGAGTGGAAGAGCAGTTCTTC.

The rearrangement uses TRBV18 and TRBJ1-4; D is unclear. Trimming took off 0 bases at V and 0 bases at J, with 5 bases between the two ends. This CDR3 spans 15 amino acids. Per the germline V gene, CDR1 is KGHSH and CDR2 is LQKENI. The CDR3 reads CASSPPVTTNEKLFF. The CDR3 region has the DNA TGTGCCAGCTCACCACCTGTAACAACTAATGAAAAACTGTTTTTT. Together with reference TRBV18 and TRBJ1-4, the CDR3 gives the full variable domain: NAGVMQNPRHLVRRRGQEARLRCSPMKGHSHVYWYRQLPEEGLKFMVYLQKENIIDESGMPKERFSAEFPKEGPSILRIQQVVRGDSAAYFCASSPPVTTNEKLFFGSGTQLSVL.

The CDR3 here is CASSLSGGDRAGNEQFF. The CDR3 bases are TGTGCCAGCAGCTTATCCGGCGGGGACAGAGCTGGCAATGAGCAGTTCTTC. V gene TRBV11-2 combines with J gene TRBJ2-1, with a weak D call TRBD1 (7 bases). V lost 2 bases and J lost 6, with 20 bases in between. The CDR3 has 17 residues. In germline, CDR1 is SGHAT, CDR2 FQNNGV.

This clone was detected once. The V and J genes are TRBV28 and TRBJ2-7; 8 nucleotides agree with TRBD2. Germline V gene sequence: CDR1 MDHEN, CDR2 SYDVKM. CDR3 length: 16 amino acids. The J segment lost 2 bases and the V segment lost 6 bases, leaving 12 bases of the junction unmatched. The CDR3 bases are TGTGCCAGCAGCACCTTCATAATTAGCGGGACCTACGAGCAGTACTTC. This codes for CASSTFIISGTYEQYF.

The chain combines TRBV6-5 with TRBJ1-4; D gene unclear. This CDR3 contains 15 residues. CDR1 MNHEY and CDR2 SVGAGI come from the germline V gene. Trimming shortened V by 5 bases and J by 2 bases, and 12 bases separated the two germline ends. DNA for the CDR3: TGTGCCAGCAGTCATCCGGGAGTGACTAATGAAAAACTGTTTTTT. Its translation is CASSHPGVTNEKLFF.

This chain joins TRBV11-2 and TRBJ1-5; 7 nucleotides match TRBD1. From germline, CDR1 is SGHAT and CDR2 FQNNGV. This CDR3 spans 15 amino acids. V gave up 5 bases and J gave up 4 bases; unmatched junction bases: 8. The CDR3, as DNA: TGTGCCAGCAGCCTGGGACAGCACACTAATCAGCCCCAGCATTTT. Translation: CASSLGQHTNQPQHF.

The rearrangement links TRBV9 to TRBJ2-1; D is possibly TRBD1 (6 bases). The V and J ends lost 0 bases and 4 bases respectively, with 14 bases between them. Per germline, CDR1 SGDLS and CDR2 YYNGEE. This CDR3 contains 16 residues. CDR3 loop: CASSVGGPQFYNEQFF. The DNA of the CDR3 is TGTGCCAGCAGCGTAGGGGGGCCTCAGTTTTACAATGAGCAGTTCTTC. The full variable domain, its missing parts supplied by reference TRBV9 and TRBJ2-1, is DSGVTQTPKHLITATGQRVTLRCSPRSGDLSVYWYQQSLDQGLQFLIQYYNGEERAKGNILERFSAQQFPDLHSELNLSSLELGDSALYFCASSVGGPQFYNEQFFGPGTRLTVL.

The chain carries TRBV30 and TRBJ1-5; a possible D gene is TRBD1 (5 bases). The CDR3 is made up of 14 amino acids. The germline V and J ends were trimmed by 3 bases and 5 bases, with 14 bases remaining between them. Germline CDR1 and CDR2: GTSNPN and SVGIG (reference sequence). For the CDR3, the DNA is TGTGCCTGGAGCAATCAGGGCGGCCATCAGCCCCAGCATTTT. Its translation is CAWSNQGGHQPQHF.

V usage is TRBV28 and J usage is TRBJ1-6; 9 bases are a match to TRBD1. V lost 3 bases to trimming and J lost 11 bases; unmatched junction nucleotides: 11. Germline CDR1 MDHEN, CDR2 SYDVKM. The CDR3 runs to 16 residues. The CDR3 DNA follows: TGTGCCAGCAGTTTCCCCAGGGACAGGGCATTGGCACCCCTCCACTTT. Amino acids: CASSFPRDRALAPLHF.